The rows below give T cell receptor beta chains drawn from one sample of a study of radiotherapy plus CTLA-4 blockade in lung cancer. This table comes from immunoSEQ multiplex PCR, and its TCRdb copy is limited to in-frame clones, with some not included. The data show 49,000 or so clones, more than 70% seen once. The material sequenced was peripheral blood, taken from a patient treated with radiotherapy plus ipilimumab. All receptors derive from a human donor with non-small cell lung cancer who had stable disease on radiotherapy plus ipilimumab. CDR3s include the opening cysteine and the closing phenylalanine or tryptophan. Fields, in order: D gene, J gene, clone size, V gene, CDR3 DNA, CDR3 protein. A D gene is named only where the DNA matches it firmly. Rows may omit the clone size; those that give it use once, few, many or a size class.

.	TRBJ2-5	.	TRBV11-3	TGTGCCAGCAGCCGGGAGACACAAGAGACCCAGTACTTC	CASSRETQETQYF
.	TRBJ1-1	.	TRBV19	TGTGCCAGTAGTATAGGGGAACAGCGGGCGGCTTTCTTT	CASSIGEQRAAFF
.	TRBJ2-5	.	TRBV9	TGTGCCAGCAGCGTAACCCCCACTACCAAAGAGACCCAGTACTTC	CASSVTPTTKETQYF
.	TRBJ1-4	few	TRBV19	TGTGCCAGTAGTAGACAAAATGAAAAACTGTTTTTT	CASSRQNEKLFF
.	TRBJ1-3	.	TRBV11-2	TGTGCCAGCAGCTTAGGGGGACATGGCTCTGGAAACACCATATATTTT	CASSLGGHGSGNTIYF
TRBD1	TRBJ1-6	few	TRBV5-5	TGTGCCAGCAGCTTAAGTGGGACAGCCTACAATTCACCCCTCCACTTT	CASSLSGTAYNSPLHF
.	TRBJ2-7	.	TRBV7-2	TGTGCCAGCAGCTTAGGGACAGCCTCCTACGAGCAGTACTTC	CASSLGTASYEQYF
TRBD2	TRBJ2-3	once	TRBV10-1	TGCGCCAGCAGTGATATTGGGGGACTAAGCACAGATACGCAGTATTTT	CASSDIGGLSTDTQYF
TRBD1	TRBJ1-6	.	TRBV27	TGTGCCAGCACCAGGGGGACAGGGACGATGAATTCACCCCTCCACTTT	CASTRGTGTMNSPLHF
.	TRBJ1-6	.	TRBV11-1	TGTGCCAGCAGCCGGGCAACAGGCACCTATAATTCACCCCTCCACTTT	CASSRATGTYNSPLHF
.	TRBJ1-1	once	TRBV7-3	TGTGCCAGCAGCTTAGTGGCGAACACTGAAGCTTTCTTT	CASSLVANTEAFF
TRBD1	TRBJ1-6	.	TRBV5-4	TGTGCCAGCAGCACCAAGACAGGGGGCGATTATAATTCACCCCTCCACTTT	CASSTKTGGDYNSPLHF
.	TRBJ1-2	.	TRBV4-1	TGCGCCAGCAGCCAAGCCTCACAGGGAACCTATGGCTACACCTTC	CASSQASQGTYGYTF
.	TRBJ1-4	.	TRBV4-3	TGCGCCAGCAGCCAAGAAGGGCCGGGACATGGTAATGAAAAACTGTTTTTT	CASSQEGPGHGNEKLFF
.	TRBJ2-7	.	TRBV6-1	TGTGCCAGCAGGGGGGGTTCAAGGATTAACTACGAGCAGTACTTC	CASRGGSRINYEQYF
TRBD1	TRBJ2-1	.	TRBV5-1	TGCGCCAGCAGCTTGACGACAGGGGGGTATGAGCAGTTCTTC	CASSLTTGGYEQFF
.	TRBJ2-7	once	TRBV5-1	TGCGCCAGCAGCCTCGCCTCTGACAGCCTCTACGAGCAGTACTTC	CASSLASDSLYEQYF
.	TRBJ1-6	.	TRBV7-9	TGTGCCAGCAGGCGGGACACGAATAATTCACCCCTCCACTTT	CASRRDTNNSPLHF
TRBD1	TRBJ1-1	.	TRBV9	TGTGCCAGCAGCGCCCTACAGGGGATGAACACTGAAGCTTTCTTT	CASSALQGMNTEAFF
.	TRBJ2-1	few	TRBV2	TGTGCCAGCAAGCCCCCCTCTTACAATGAGCAGTTCTTC	CASKPPSYNEQFF
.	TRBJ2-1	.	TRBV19	TGTGCCAGTAGTCAGATGGGAGTAAAGAATGAGCAGTTCTTC	CASSQMGVKNEQFF
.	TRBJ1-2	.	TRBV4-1	TGCGCCAGCAGCCAAGACGGGACACCGACTAACTATGGCTACACCTTC	CASSQDGTPTNYGYTF
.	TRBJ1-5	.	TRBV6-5	TGTGCCAGCAGTTACTCGAATAGGGCCAATCAGCCCCAGCATTTT	CASSYSNRANQPQHF
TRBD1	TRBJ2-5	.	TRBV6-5	TGTGCCAGCAGTTACGACCACAGGGGTCAGGAGACCCAGTACTTC	CASSYDHRGQETQYF
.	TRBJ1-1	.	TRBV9	TGTGCCAGCAGCTTCGGGCTACAGGGTACGAACACTGAAGCTTTCTTT	CASSFGLQGTNTEAFF
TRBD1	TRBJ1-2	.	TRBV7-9	TGTGCCAGCAGCTTCACTCAGGGGGCGGGAGGCTACACCTTC	CASSFTQGAGGYTF
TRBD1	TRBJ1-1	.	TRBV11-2	TGTGCCAGCAGCTCAACCGGGACAGGGGACACTGAAGCTTTCTTT	CASSSTGTGDTEAFF
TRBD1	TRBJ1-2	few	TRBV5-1	TGCGCCAGCAGCTCCGGGACAGGGATCTATGGCTACACCTTC	CASSSGTGIYGYTF
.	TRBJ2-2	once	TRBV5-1	TGCGCCAGCAGCTCCCGACAGGACGGGGAGCTGTTTTTT	CASSSRQDGELFF
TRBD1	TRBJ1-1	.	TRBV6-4	TGTGCCAGCAGTTCCTCAGGGGGCACTGAAGCTTTCTTT	CASSSSGGTEAFF
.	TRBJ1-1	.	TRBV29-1	TGCAGCGTTACAGGGTCCGGTCTGACTGAAGCTTTCTTT	CSVTGSGLTEAFF
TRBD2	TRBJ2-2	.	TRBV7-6	TGTGCCAGCAGCTTACTAGCGGGGTCGAACACCGGGGAGCTGTTTTTT	CASSLLAGSNTGELFF
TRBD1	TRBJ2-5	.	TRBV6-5	TGTGCCAGCAGGATTCACGACAGGGGGGAGACCCAGTACTTC	CASRIHDRGETQYF
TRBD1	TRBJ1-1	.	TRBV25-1	TGTGCCAGCAGTCTTACAGGGGCGAACACTGAAGCTTTCTTT	CASSLTGANTEAFF
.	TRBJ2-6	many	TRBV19	TGTGCCAGTACGCACCGGGACAGGGCCAACGTCCTGACTTTC	CASTHRDRANVLTF
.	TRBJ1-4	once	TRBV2	TGTGCCAGCAGTGAAAGAACAGCAACTAATGAAAAACTGTTTTTT	CASSERTATNEKLFF